These 19 T cell receptor beta chains originate from one sample sequenced in a study of shared clonotypes between healthy human individuals. Naive CD8 cells lacked CD45RO and underwent positive selection for CCR7, leaving out terminally differentiated effector memory CD45RA+ cells. Profiling relied on immunoSEQ multiplex PCR, and the TCRdb table lists in-frame clones only, not all of them. The sample includes fewer than 1 million clones, roughly 96% seen only once; the top ten take under 0.25%. Input material: naive CD8+ T cells sorted from blood. The receptors were gathered from a man between 25 and 39 years old in good health.

This clone was seen just once. The chain couples TRBV21-1 to TRBJ2-1; TRBD2, the table's D call, was not compared with the DNA. TRBV21-1 is termed a pseudogene. CDR3 size: 21 residues. The CDR3 reads CASSHSGGILLRGNSYNEQFF. The CDR3 region has the DNA TGTGCCAGCAGCCACTCGGGAGGGATACTCCTTAGGGGAAACTCCTACAATGAGCAGTTCTTC.

The chain employs TRBV7-9 and TRBJ2-3, with D unresolved. V shed 2 bases and J shed 5 bases, with 11 bases lying between them. The CDR3 is made up of 14 amino acids. The germline V gene has CDR1 SEHNR and CDR2 FQNEAQ (reference sequence). In DNA, the CDR3 is TGTGCCAGCAGCTTAAACGGACCGGGAGATACGCAGTATTTT. Translation: CASSLNGPGDTQYF.

This rearrangement joins TRBV7-9 to TRBJ2-5; TRBD1 matches at 10 bases. This CDR3 region has 14 residues. After removal of 5 bases from V and 3 bases from J, the junction contained 3 bases not matched to a gene. Looked up from germline, CDR1 is SEHNR and CDR2 is FQNEAQ (reference sequence). This chain's CDR3 is CASSQTGGEETQYF. For the CDR3, the DNA is TGTGCCAGCAGCCAGACAGGGGGCGAAGAGACCCAGTACTTC.

The rearrangement uses TRBV28 and TRBJ2-7; D may be TRBD2 (5 bases). The CDR3 runs to 14 residues. Trimming removed 2 bases from V and 3 bases from J, with 11 bases in between. Germline V gene sequence: CDR1 MDHEN, CDR2 SYDVKM. For the CDR3, the DNA is TGTGCCAGCAGTTTAACCGGGATATTCTACGAGCAGTACTTC. This translates into CASSLTGIFYEQYF.

The chain is built from TRBV18 and TRBJ2-3; D not certain. Germline CDR1 is KGHSH and CDR2 is LQKENI. This CDR3 region has 16 residues. With 5 bases removed from V and 1 base from J, the gap between germline ends came to 16 bases. DNA of the CDR3: TGTGCCAGCTCAGGTCGTGTGGCGACCGGCACAGATACGCAGTATTTT. Translation gives CASSGRVATGTDTQYF.

This sequence joins TRBV5-6 and TRBJ1-2; D is perhaps TRBD1 (5 bases). V was trimmed by 4 bases and J by 1 base, leaving 14 bases between them. The CDR3 consists of 15 residues. The germline CDR1 and CDR2 sequences are SGHDT and YYEEEE. In DNA, the CDR3 is TGTGCCAGCAGCAGAAGGAGGGACCTTAACTATGGCTACACCTTC. Protein: CASSRRRDLNYGYTF.

This clone was observed once. The genes are TRBV30 and TRBJ1-5; 8 bases line up with TRBD1. Unmatched junction bases numbered 13, after V lost 0 bases and J lost 3 bases. The CDR3 totals 18 residues. Per the germline V gene, CDR1 is GTSNPN and CDR2 is SVGIG (reference sequence). DNA of the CDR3: TGTGCCTGGAGTGTAGGGCCCCTTCGACAGGGGAACAATCAGCCCCAGCATTTT. Translating gives CAWSVGPLRQGNNQPQHF. Full variable domain (rest looked up from reference TRBV30 and TRBJ1-5): SQTIHQWPATLVQPVGSPLSLECTVEGTSNPNLYWYRQAAGRGLQLLFYSVGIGQISSEVPQNLSASRPQDRQFILSSKKLLLSDSGFYLCAWSVGPLRQGNNQPQHFGDGTRLSIL.

This rearrangement joins TRBV4-1 to TRBJ1-3; possible D gene TRBD1, 5 bases. The CDR3 has 16 amino acids. CDR1 is MGHRA and CDR2 is YSYEKL in the germline V gene. V lost 0 bases and J lost 0, with 9 bases in between. In DNA, the CDR3 is TGCGCCAGCAGCCAAGATTGGGGGAACTCTGGAAACACCATATATTTT. This translates into CASSQDWGNSGNTIYF.

The V gene is TRBV15, the J gene TRBJ2-1; D is unresolved. This CDR3 has 13 residues. Per the germline V gene, CDR1 is LNHNV and CDR2 is YYDKDF (reference sequence). V was trimmed by 3 bases and J by 5 bases, leaving 8 bases between them. The CDR3 is CATSRRRHNEQFF. CDR3 DNA sequence: TGTGCCACCAGCAGGCGGCGGCACAATGAGCAGTTCTTC.

The chain links TRBV4-1 to TRBJ2-7, with D possibly matching TRBD1 (5 bases). The V end was cut by 2 bases, the J end by 3 bases, with 8 bases between. This CDR3 spans 13 amino acids. The germline CDR1 and CDR2 sequences are MGHRA and YSYEKL. The CDR3 region has the DNA TGCGCCAGCAGCCAATTGACAGACTACGAGCAGTACTTC. Translation gives CASSQLTDYEQYF.

The chain combines TRBV4-1 with TRBJ2-7, with TRBD2 matching 10 bases. Trimming cost V 4 bases and J 2 bases; bases outside gene matches: 8. The CDR3 is 16 residues long. The germline V gene encodes CDR1 MGHRA and CDR2 YSYEKL. The CDR3 DNA reads as TGCGCCAGCAGCCCTCTAGCGGGAGTAGCAACCTACGAGCAGTACTTC. It specifies CASSPLAGVATYEQYF.

This clone showed up just once. The chain recombines TRBV7-9 with TRBJ1-4; 7 bases are a match to TRBD1. V trimming: 5 bases; J trimming: 1 base; junction bases outside the gene matches: 4. Per the germline V gene, CDR1 is SEHNR and CDR2 is FQNEAQ (reference sequence). The CDR3 length is 15 residues. In nucleotides, the CDR3 is TGTGCCAGCAGCCCCGACAGGGTAACTAATGAAAAACTGTTTTTT. Its translation is CASSPDRVTNEKLFF.

The chain is built from TRBV7-9 and TRBJ2-1; tentatively, D is TRBD2 (5 bases). The germline CDR1 and CDR2 sequences are SEHNR and FQNEAQ (reference sequence). V was cut by 3 bases and J by 8 bases, with 17 bases left in between. CDR3 length: 15 amino acids. CDR3 residues: CASSFHAVGRDEQFF. CDR3 sequence (DNA): TGTGCCAGCAGCTTCCATGCGGTAGGGCGGGATGAGCAGTTCTTC.

On this clone: Other DNA sequences from this sample encode an identical CDR3 as well. CDR3 nucleotides: TGCAGCGTTGACGGGGGCTACGAGCAGTACTTC. It translates to CSVDGGYEQYF. The rearrangement links TRBV29-1 to TRBJ2-7, with D possibly being TRBD2 (6 bases). This CDR3 region has 11 residues. The ends were cut back, 3 bases at V and 3 bases at J, with 6 bases in the middle. The V gene's germline CDR1 is SQVTM and CDR2 ANQGSEA.

A note on this clone: This same CDR3 is encoded by further DNA sequences in the sample. The chain couples TRBV7-9 to TRBJ2-1; D unresolved. V was trimmed by 1 base and J by 7 bases, leaving 5 bases between them. CDR1 is SEHNR and CDR2 is FQNEAQ in the germline V gene (reference sequence). The CDR3 contains 12 residues. CDR3 bases: TGTGCCAGCAGCTTAGGTCTGAATGAGCAGTTCTTC. Its protein is CASSLGLNEQFF.

V and J are TRBV9 and TRBJ2-7; 7 nucleotides match TRBD2. This CDR3 comprises 16 residues. The V and J ends lost 4 bases and 1 base, in that order; junction bases with no gene match: 11. The germline V gene has CDR1 SGDLS and CDR2 YYNGEE. The CDR3 bases are TGTGCCAGCAGCCCTGACTCGATGGGAGGGTCCTACGAGCAGTACTTC. Its translation: CASSPDSMGGSYEQYF.

V usage is TRBV10-1 and J usage is TRBJ2-7; D gene ambiguous. The germline gives CDR1 WNHNN, CDR2 SYGVQD (reference sequence). The ends were cut back, 10 bases at V and 2 bases at J, with 15 bases in the middle. There are 13 residues in the CDR3. The CDR3 loop reads CATLSKGTYEQYF. CDR3 sequence (DNA): TGCGCCACCCTTTCTAAGGGAACCTACGAGCAGTACTTC.

V is TRBV7-8 and J is TRBJ2-3; 8 nucleotides agree with TRBD2. Trimming cost V 1 base and J 5 bases; bases outside gene matches: 8. Germline CDR1 SGHVS, CDR2 FQNEAQ. The CDR3 contains 16 residues. The CDR3 bases are TGTGCCAGCAGCTTAGAGCCGGGAGGGCTTGGAGATACGCAGTATTTT. This codes for CASSLEPGGLGDTQYF.

This clone was detected once. This rearrangement joins TRBV7-9 to TRBJ2-3, with D tentatively TRBD1 or TRBD2 (5 bases each). This CDR3 is 16 amino acids long. The V gene's germline CDR1 is SEHNR and CDR2 FQNEAQ (reference sequence). With 5 bases removed from V and 4 bases from J, the gap between germline ends came to 19 bases. The CDR3 nucleotides are TGTGCCAGCAGCCACATGCCAGGAGAGGGACCAGATACGCAGTATTTT. Encoded protein: CASSHMPGEGPDTQYF.